This T cell receptor beta chain derives from a study of shared clonotypes between healthy human individuals. J lost 7 bases, V lost 3 bases, and 12 bases had no gene match. This CDR3 contains 16 residues. Germline loops: CDR1 KGHSH, CDR2 LQKENI. Sequenced by immunoSEQ multiplex PCR; TCRdb stores in-frame clones only, minus some. The data show 2 million to 3 million clones, just over 90% seen once. The sequence came from a young man in good health. The sequenced sample consisted of naive CD4+ T cells sorted from blood. The subset here: CD45RA+ positively selected. The chain is built from TRBV18 and TRBJ1-2; 9 bases are shared with TRBD1. The CDR3 is CASSPPSGQGLRGYTF. CDR3 nucleotide sequence: TGTGCCAGCTCACCTCCCTCGGGACAGGGACTTCGTGGCTACACCTTC.